The 2 T cell receptor beta chains listed next were all sequenced from one sample in a study of T-cell memory formation after mild COVID-19. From the 5' RACE reads, TCRdb called clonotypes with MiXCR, one entry per CDR3 protein. The repertoire has 300,000 to 350,000 distinct CDR3 sequences, around 19% of them found once; the top ten carry around 21%. The sample taken for sequencing was PBMCs or a T cell subset sorted from them (not recorded which). These receptors originate from a man aged 18 to 30 who had mild COVID-19 (a few samples of this study predate the infection). Cell type and time point are not known.

This rearrangement joins TRBV20-1 to TRBJ2-1; the D call may be TRBD1 or TRBD2 (6 bases each). V was shortened by 2 bases and J by 0 bases, with 20 bases between the two germline ends. The V gene's germline CDR1 is DFQATT and CDR2 SNEGSKA (reference sequence). This CDR3 is built from 18 residues. The CDR3 nucleotides read TGCAGTGCTAGACCCTCGGGGGCCCAACCGCGCTCCTACAATGAGCAGTTCTTC. Translation: CSARPSGAQPRSYNEQFF.

This clonotype came up a few times. The chain carries TRBV7-9 and TRBJ2-7; no firm D call. CDR3 length: 12 amino acids. V dropped 2 bases and J dropped 6 bases, with 8 bases sitting between them. The V gene's germline CDR1 is SEHNR and CDR2 FQNEAQ (reference sequence). The CDR3 protein is CASSLWVAEQYV. The CDR3, as DNA: TGTGCCAGCAGCTTATGGGTAGCCGAGCAGTACGTC.